One sample yielded the 17 T cell receptor beta chains listed below, sequenced in a study of blood T cell repertoires in COVID-19. Clones were sequenced by immunoSEQ multiplex PCR, and TCRdb holds only the in-frame ones, with some missing. This sample yields 400,000 to 500,000 clones, of which 70% to 90% are seen a single time; about 1.4% belongs to the top ten. The sample was PBMCs or T cells enriched from blood (not recorded which). These receptors came from a woman aged 18-29 years who had been exposed to COVID-19.

The chain uses TRBV28 and TRBJ2-7, with D unresolved. The CDR3 loop spans 16 amino acids. CDR1 MDHEN and CDR2 SYDVKM come from the germline V gene. V lost 4 bases and J lost 3, with 19 bases in between. Here the CDR3 DNA reads TGTGCCAGCAGTTCCAAAACACAACAGTGGCGCTACGAGCAGTACTTC. Protein product: CASSSKTQQWRYEQYF.

This chain connects TRBV7-9 to TRBJ2-3; 8 bases line up with TRBD1. With 5 bases clipped from V and 0 bases from J, the junction kept 7 bases outside the gene matches. The germline CDR1 and CDR2 sequences are SEHNR and FQNEAQ (reference sequence). This CDR3 is built from 16 residues. CDR3 sequence (DNA): TGTGCCAGCAGCGCTCGGGACAGGACAAGCACAGATACGCAGTATTTT. Its protein is CASSARDRTSTDTQYF. Combining the CDR3 with reference TRBV7-9 and TRBJ2-3 gives the whole variable domain DTGVSQNPRHKITKRGQNVTFRCDPISEHNRLYWYRQTLGQGPEFLTYFQNEAQLEKSRLLSDRFSAERPKGSFSTLEIQRTEQGDSAMYLCASSARDRTSTDTQYFGPGTRLTVL.

CDR3 DNA sequence: TGTGCCAGCAGCTTGCTTGGCGGGGGCCCGAACACCGGGGAGCTGTTTTTT. It translates to CASSLLGGGPNTGELFF. The chain combines TRBV5-4 with TRBJ2-2, with D possibly being TRBD2 (7 bases). The CDR3 spans 17 residues. The germline gives CDR1 SGHNT, CDR2 YYREEE (reference sequence). Trimming removed 1 base at V and 0 bases at J, with 13 bases between.

The V gene is TRBV27, the J gene TRBJ1-6; 7 nucleotides align to TRBD1. CDR3 size: 19 residues. Losses at the gene ends were 5 bases for V and 0 bases for J; bases not matched to a gene: 13. In germline, CDR1 is MNHEY, CDR2 SMNVEV (reference sequence). CDR3 bases: TGTGCCAGCAGTCCGGGGACCGGGACAGTGAGCTCCTATAATTCACCCCTCCACTTT. The encoded protein is CASSPGTGTVSSYNSPLHF.

The DNA for the CDR3 is TGTGCCAGCAGTCGGGCCCCACAGGGTAATTCACCCCTCCACTTT. Its protein is CASSRAPQGNSPLHF. The chain combines TRBV27 with TRBJ1-6, with D possibly being TRBD1 (6 bases). Germline V gene data show CDR1 as MNHEY and CDR2 as SMNVEV (reference sequence). The V end was cut by 5 bases, the J end by 6 bases, with 14 bases between. The CDR3 covers 15 residues.

As DNA, the CDR3 is TGTGCCAGCAGCCGGGTTGGAGGTCAGGTCGCTTTCTTT. This codes for CASSRVGGQVAFF. The chain employs TRBV3-1 (or the pseudogene TRBV3-2) and TRBJ1-1; no firm D call. CDR1 and CDR2 (germline): LGHDT, YNNKEL (reference sequence). The CDR3 has 13 amino acids. V was clipped by 4 bases and J by 11 bases, with 17 bases between them.

This chain uses TRBV7-3 with TRBJ2-2; possible D gene TRBD2, 6 bases. Germline CDR1 and CDR2: SGHTA and FQGTGA. The CDR3 contains 17 residues. V was shortened by 5 bases and J by 4 bases, with 20 bases between the two germline ends. DNA of the CDR3: TGTGCCAGCAGCAAAAGGGACTCCATAAAAATCACCGGGGAGCTGTTTTTT. Translated: CASSKRDSIKITGELFF.

This clone was recorded only once. DNA of the CDR3: TGTGCCAGCAGCCACACGACAGGGGGAGTCTATGAGCAGTTCTTC. Translation: CASSHTTGGVYEQFF. The rearrangement links TRBV3-1 (or the pseudogene TRBV3-2) to TRBJ2-1; 9 nucleotides match TRBD1. Germline assignment: CDR1 LGHDT and CDR2 YNNKEL (reference sequence). The trim removed 3 bases at V and 8 bases at J, leaving 8 bases unmatched. There are 15 residues in the CDR3.

This chain links TRBV7-9 with TRBJ2-2, with a tentative D call TRBD1 (5 bases). Germline values: CDR1 SEHNR, CDR2 FQNEAQ (reference sequence). V was shortened by 5 bases and J by 6 bases, with 13 bases between the two germline ends. The CDR3 sequence is 14 residues long. CDR3 bases: TGTGCCAGCAGCCCAGGGTTAACTGCCGGGGAGCTGTTTTTT. It specifies CASSPGLTAGELFF.

A few counts support this clone. The rearrangement uses TRBV18 and TRBJ1-4; a weak D match, TRBD1 (6 bases). This CDR3 is built from 14 residues. Germline lookup yields CDR1 KGHSH and CDR2 LQKENI. With 5 bases removed from V and 2 bases from J, the gap between germline ends came to 9 bases. This chain's CDR3 is CASSYQGTNEKLFF. The CDR3 nucleotides read TGTGCCAGCTCATACCAGGGGACTAATGAAAAACTGTTTTTT.

In its sample, this clone was seen a few times. DNA of the CDR3: TGCAGCGTTGGGGCCGTACAGGGAATATATGGCTACACCTTC. As protein: CSVGAVQGIYGYTF. The rearrangement joins TRBV29-1 to TRBJ1-2; D is possibly TRBD1 (6 bases). Trimming removed 4 bases at V and 5 bases at J, with 17 bases between. The CDR3 length is 14 residues. Germline V CDR1 and CDR2: SQVTM, ANQGSEA.

The chain has TRBV19 and TRBJ1-2; TRBD1 agrees at 9 bases. Unmatched junction bases numbered 17, after V lost 9 bases and J lost 3 bases. Germline CDR1 reads LNHDA; CDR2 reads SQIVND (reference sequence). This CDR3 comprises 17 residues. The CDR3 here is CARMTGGRAMGDYGYTF. The CDR3 bases are TGTGCCAGGATGACAGGGGGGAGGGCTATGGGCGACTATGGCTACACCTTC. The full variable domain, rest sourced from reference TRBV19 and TRBJ1-2, is DGGITQSPKYLFRKEGQNVTLSCEQNLNHDAMYWYRQDPGQGLRLIYYSQIVNDFQKGDIAEGYSVSREKKESFPLTVTSAQKNPTAFYLCARMTGGRAMGDYGYTFGSGTRLTVV.

This chain links TRBV27 with TRBJ2-1; 11 bases fit TRBD2. CDR3 length equals 17 residues. CDR1 MNHEY and CDR2 SMNVEV come from the germline V gene (reference sequence). V was pared by 3 bases and J by 5 bases, with 9 bases of the junction left unmatched. CDR3 bases: TGTGCCAGCAGTTTCCCAATCATAGCGGGGGGGAACAATGAGCAGTTCTTC. This codes for CASSFPIIAGGNNEQFF.

As concerns this clone: The junction does not match germline at one end; this may be a read error. The same CDR3 arises from other DNA sequences in this sample as well. The rearrangement uses TRBV28 and TRBJ1-2, with D perhaps TRBD1 (6 bases). The germline V gene has CDR1 MDHEN and CDR2 SYDVKM. The CDR3 is made up of 13 amino acids. The CDR3 sequence: CASSGRGLRGYTF. CDR3 nucleotides: TGTGCCAGCAGTGGCAGGGGACTAAGAGGCTACACCTTT.

The J gene is TRBJ1-1, the V gene TRBV7-8; no clear D gene. CDR3 length: 14 amino acids. Germline CDR1 reads SGHVS; CDR2 reads FQNEAQ. Trimming left V 1 base short and J 1 base short, with 7 bases between. The CDR3 region has the DNA TGTGCCAGCAGCTTAGAACCTACGAACACTGAAGCTTTCTTT. It codes for CASSLEPTNTEAFF.

DNA for the CDR3: TGTGCCAGCAGTCCAACCGGGGGGTCAACCTACGAGCAGTACTTC. Its protein is CASSPTGGSTYEQYF. V usage is TRBV28 and J usage is TRBJ2-7; 7 bases fit TRBD2. J lost 2 bases, V lost 5 bases, and 9 bases had no gene match. Looked up from germline, CDR1 is MDHEN and CDR2 is SYDVKM. The CDR3 runs to 15 residues.

V and J are TRBV30 and TRBJ1-5; D not certain. Deletions cut 1 base from V and 7 bases from J, with 14 bases between. CDR3 size: 14 residues. The V gene's germline CDR1 is GTSNPN and CDR2 SVGIG (reference sequence). In DNA form, the CDR3 reads TGTGCCTGGAGTGAAGACTCCTGGAGCCAGCCCCAGCATTTT. It specifies CAWSEDSWSQPQHF.